One sample yielded the 10 T cell receptor beta chains listed below, sequenced in a study of control samples from healthy donors and cancer patients. Data came from immunoSEQ multiplex PCR; TCRdb stores just in-frame clones and leaves some out. This table holds some 110,000 clones, around 91% found once. The specimen was PBMCs. These receptors all stem from a woman aged 50 to 60 with colorectal cancer.

The V and J genes are TRBV30 and TRBJ2-7, with a tentative D call TRBD2 (6 bases). CDR1 and CDR2 (germline): GTSNPN, SVGIG (reference sequence). Between the trimmed V and J ends, which lost 1 base and 0 bases, there was a span of 19 bases. This CDR3 is built from 17 residues. DNA for the CDR3: TGTGCCTGGAGTGCTTTTGGAGGGACGGTGGACTCCTACGAGCAGTACTTC. Translating gives CAWSAFGGTVDSYEQYF.

The chain recombines TRBV6-6 with TRBJ1-1, with D possibly being TRBD1 (6 bases). This CDR3 has 13 amino acids. CDR1 and CDR2 (germline): MNHNY, SVGAGI (reference sequence). Trimming removed 2 bases from V and 6 bases from J, with 10 bases in between. CDR3 region: CASSYGGAAEAFF. The CDR3 nucleotides read TGTGCCAGCAGTTACGGGGGGGCTGCTGAAGCTTTCTTT.

V is TRBV18 and J is TRBJ2-6; D gene uncertain. This CDR3 contains 16 residues. CDR1 and CDR2 from the germline V gene are KGHSH and LQKENI. V lost 5 bases to trimming and J lost 0 bases, with 11 bases between them. The CDR3 spells CASSSEDPSGANVLTF. In DNA, the CDR3 is TGTGCCAGCTCATCCGAGGACCCCTCTGGGGCCAACGTCCTGACTTTC. Filled out from reference TRBV18 and TRBJ2-6, the complete variable domain reads NAGVMQNPRHLVRRRGQEARLRCSPMKGHSHVYWYRQLPEEGLKFMVYLQKENIIDESGMPKERFSAEFPKEGPSILRIQQVVRGDSAAYFCASSSEDPSGANVLTFGAGSRLTVL.

The chain links TRBV7-3 to TRBJ2-2; D gene ambiguous. Between the trimmed V and J ends, which lost 5 bases and 0 bases, there was a span of 10 bases. This CDR3 region has 15 residues. Germline V gene lookup returns CDR1 SGHTA and CDR2 FQGTGA. The CDR3 DNA is TGTGCCAGCAGCCCTGATCGTACGAACACCGGGGAGCTGTTTTTT. This encodes CASSPDRTNTGELFF.

This chain links TRBV7-9 with TRBJ1-4, with TRBD1 identical over 7 bases. The V gene's germline CDR1 is SEHNR and CDR2 FQNEAQ (reference sequence). The CDR3 is 14 residues long. The V segment lost 5 bases and the J segment 4 bases; nucleotides outside the gene matches: 4. For the CDR3, the DNA is TGTGCCAGCAGCCCCAGACAGGGTAATGAAAAACTGTTTTTT. Encoded protein: CASSPRQGNEKLFF.

The CDR3: CASSSNRDRGIGRYGYTF. For the CDR3, the DNA is TGTGCCAGCAGTTCCAACCGGGACAGGGGAATCGGACGCTATGGCTACACCTTC. V usage is TRBV28 and J usage is TRBJ1-2; the match to TRBD1 covers 10 bases. The V gene's germline CDR1 is MDHEN and CDR2 SYDVKM. The CDR3 spans 18 residues. The V and J ends lost 4 bases and 4 bases, in that order; junction bases with no gene match: 15.

The V call is TRBV6-2 or TRBV6-3, the J call TRBJ2-3; D not certain. The CDR3 is 14 residues long. Germline values: CDR1 MNHEY, CDR2 SVGEGT. V shed 4 bases and J shed 4 bases, with 12 bases lying between them. CDR3 sequence reads: CASSFSPSADTQYF. Here the CDR3 DNA reads TGTGCCAGCAGTTTCTCCCCCAGCGCAGATACGCAGTATTTT.

The J gene is TRBJ2-2, the V gene TRBV4-1; TRBD1 or TRBD2 may be the D gene (6 bases each). The CDR3 extends over 17 amino acids. Germline CDR1 reads MGHRA; CDR2 reads YSYEKL. V dropped 1 base and J dropped 3 bases, with 15 bases sitting between them. The CDR3 sequence is CASSQARGLRYTGELFF. In DNA form, the CDR3 reads TGCGCCAGCAGCCAAGCCCGGGGGCTTCGGTACACCGGGGAGCTGTTTTTT.

The chain links TRBV27 to TRBJ1-1; tentative D call: TRBD1 (5 bases). Germline CDR1 and CDR2: MNHEY and SMNVEV (reference sequence). The CDR3 runs to 13 residues. V shed 2 bases and J shed 10 bases, with 14 bases lying between them. In DNA form, the CDR3 reads TGTGCCAGCAGTTTACATGACGGGGCGGTAGCTTTCTTT. This sequence encodes CASSLHDGAVAFF.

The chain uses TRBV9 and TRBJ2-5, with D hard to call. V lost 0 bases, J lost 7 bases, and 10 bases lay in between. Germline V lookup: CDR1 SGDLS, CDR2 YYNGEE. The CDR3 covers 13 residues. The DNA of the CDR3 is TGTGCCAGCAGCGTAGGAAGGTTGGGGACCCAGTACTTC. Residues: CASSVGRLGTQYF.